This T cell receptor (beta chain) was recovered during a study of PD-1 blockade in mismatch repair-deficient tumors. Study-level background: Patients had 12 mismatch repair-deficient cancer types and were previously treated and progressing.

Study-level results: Rapid post-treatment expansion, then contraction, generally preceding radiologic response, marked tumor-resident clones.

Measured with immunoSEQ multiplex PCR; TCRdb has only the in-frame clones, and not every one. The sample records approximately 23,000 clones, around 85% being singletons. This clone was counted only a few times. Antigen unknown. The CDR3 has 14 residues. V lost 3 bases, J lost 6 bases, and 7 bases stayed unmatched. In germline, CDR1 is KGHSH, CDR2 LQKENI. This specimen consisted of PBMCs, obtained before pembrolizumab treatment. This clonotype was obtained from an adult with mismatch repair-deficient cancer. The chain recombines TRBV18 with TRBJ2-7; 8 positions match TRBD1. This CDR3 reads CASSPLIGQGEQYF. CDR3 DNA: TGTGCCAGCTCACCCCTTATCGGACAGGGCGAGCAGTACTTC.